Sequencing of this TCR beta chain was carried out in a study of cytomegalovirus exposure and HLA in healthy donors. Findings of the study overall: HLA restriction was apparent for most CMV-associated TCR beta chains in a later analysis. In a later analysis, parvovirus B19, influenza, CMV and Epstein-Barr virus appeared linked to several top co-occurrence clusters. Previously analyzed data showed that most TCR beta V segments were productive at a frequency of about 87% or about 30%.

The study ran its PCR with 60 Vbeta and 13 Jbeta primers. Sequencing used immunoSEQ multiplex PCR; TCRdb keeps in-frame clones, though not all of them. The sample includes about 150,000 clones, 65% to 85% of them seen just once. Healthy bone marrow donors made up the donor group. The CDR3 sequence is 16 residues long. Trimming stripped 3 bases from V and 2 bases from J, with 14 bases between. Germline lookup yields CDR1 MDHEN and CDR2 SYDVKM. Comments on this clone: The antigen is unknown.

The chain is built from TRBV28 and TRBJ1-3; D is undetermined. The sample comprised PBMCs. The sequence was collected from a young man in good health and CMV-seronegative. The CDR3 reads CASSFGVRRAGNTIYF. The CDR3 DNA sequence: TGTGCCAGCAGTTTCGGGGTAAGGAGAGCTGGAAACACCATATATTTT.